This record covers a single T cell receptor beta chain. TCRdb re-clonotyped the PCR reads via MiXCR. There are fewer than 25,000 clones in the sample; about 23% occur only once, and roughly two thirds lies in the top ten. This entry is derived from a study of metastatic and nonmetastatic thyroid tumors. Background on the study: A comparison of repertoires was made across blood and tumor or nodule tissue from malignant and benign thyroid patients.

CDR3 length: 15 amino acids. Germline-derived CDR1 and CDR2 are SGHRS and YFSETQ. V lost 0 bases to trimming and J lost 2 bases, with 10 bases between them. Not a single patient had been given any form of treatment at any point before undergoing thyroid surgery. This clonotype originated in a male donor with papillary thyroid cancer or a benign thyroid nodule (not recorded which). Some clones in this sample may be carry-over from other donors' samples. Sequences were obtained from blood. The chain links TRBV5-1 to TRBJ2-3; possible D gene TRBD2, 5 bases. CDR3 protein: CASSLDGGFTDTQYF. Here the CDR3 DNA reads TGCGCCAGCAGCTTGGATGGCGGGTTCACAGATACGCAGTATTTT.